This is a list of T cell receptor beta chains from one sample in a study of technical replicates of blood from a few donors. Clones were sequenced by immunoSEQ multiplex PCR, and TCRdb holds only the in-frame ones, with some missing. Altogether 70,000 to 95,000 clones are present, approximately 91% being singletons, with the ten largest covering 0.3% to 0.45%. Sequencing input: T cells isolated from PBMCs. These receptors were collected from a human donor in good health. Some clones in this sample may be carry-over from other donors' samples. The CDR3 runs from the conserved cysteine through the conserved F or W. A D gene is named only where the DNA matches it firmly. Not every row has a clone size; where given, it reads once, few, many or a size class.

v_call	clone_size	j_call	d_call	cdr3_aa	cdr3_nt
TRBV11-3	.	TRBJ1-5	.	CASSTGTLSNQPQHF	TGTGCCAGCAGCACCGGGACACTTAGCAATCAGCCCCAGCATTTT
TRBV6-5	.	TRBJ2-5	TRBD2	CASSSGTRGYF	TGTGCCAGCAGTTCCGGGACTAGGGGGTACTTC
TRBV5-1	.	TRBJ2-7	.	CASSPFDTYSYEQYF	TGCGCCAGCAGCCCATTCGACACGTACTCCTACGAGCAGTACTTC
TRBV4-1	.	TRBJ2-7	.	CASSQKTAPAPEQYF	TGCGCCAGCAGCCAGAAGACAGCCCCAGCACCCGAGCAGTACTTC
TRBV7-9	.	TRBJ2-7	TRBD2	CASSPTSGRIHEQYF	TGTGCCAGCAGCCCTACTAGCGGGAGGATCCACGAGCAGTACTTC
TRBV7-7	.	TRBJ2-6	.	CASSSRQAGANVLTF	TGTGCTAGCAGCTCCCGACAAGCTGGGGCCAACGTCCTGACTTTC
TRBV2	.	TRBJ1-4	.	CASTGAEKLFF	TGTGCCAGCACGGGAGCTGAAAAACTGTTTTTT
TRBV9	.	TRBJ1-1	.	CASSVTGLNTEAFF	TGTGCCAGCAGCGTAACAGGTCTGAACACTGAAGCTTTCTTT
TRBV2	once	TRBJ1-2	TRBD1	CASIRAGGLPGYTF	TGTGCCAGCATCAGGGCAGGGGGGCTACCCGGCTACACCTTC
TRBV4-1	.	TRBJ1-2	.	CASSQDPRYGYTF	TGCGCCAGCAGCCAAGATCCCAGGTATGGCTACACCTTC
TRBV4-3	.	TRBJ2-1	TRBD2	CASSQDGLAGVVNEQFF	TGCGCCAGCAGCCAAGATGGACTAGCGGGAGTCGTGAATGAGCAGTTCTTC
TRBV19	.	TRBJ2-3	.	CASSVEGVQYF	TGTGCCAGTAGTGTCGAGGGAGTACAGTATTTT
TRBV9	once	TRBJ2-1	.	CASSMDLNEQFF	TGTGCCAGCAGCATGGACTTAAATGAGCAGTTCTTC
TRBV19	.	TRBJ1-5	.	CASSRGGSTNQPQHF	TGTGCCAGTAGTAGGGGGGGCTCTACCAATCAGCCCCAGCATTTT
TRBV7-3	.	TRBJ2-3	TRBD2	CASSLTSGRIDTQYF	TGTGCCAGCAGCCTCACTAGCGGGAGGATCGATACGCAGTATTTT
TRBV5-1	once	TRBJ2-1	TRBD2	CASSLTSAPNEQFF	TGCGCCAGCAGCTTGACTAGCGCCCCCAATGAGCAGTTCTTC
TRBV18	.	TRBJ2-7	TRBD1	CASSPGTGSHEQYF	TGTGCCAGCTCACCTGGGACAGGGAGCCACGAGCAGTACTTC
TRBV9	.	TRBJ1-3	TRBD1	CASSVGQGTGNTIYF	TGTGCCAGCAGCGTCGGACAGGGAACTGGAAACACCATATATTTT
TRBV5-5	.	TRBJ2-7	TRBD2	CASSGTSGSNEQYF	TGTGCCAGCAGCGGCACTAGCGGCTCCAACGAGCAGTACTTC
TRBV11-3	.	TRBJ1-1	.	CASSASRGNTEAFF	TGTGCCAGCAGCGCGAGCAGGGGGAACACTGAAGCTTTCTTT
TRBV6-5	.	TRBJ1-1	TRBD1	CASSFWTGANTEAFF	TGTGCCAGCAGTTTCTGGACAGGGGCGAACACTGAAGCTTTCTTT
TRBV28	.	TRBJ1-2	.	CASSPTLASYGYTF	TGTGCCAGCAGTCCCACACTAGCCTCCTATGGCTACACCTTC
TRBV30	.	TRBJ1-4	.	CAWGAPDEKLFF	TGTGCCTGGGGGGCCCCGGATGAAAAACTGTTTTTT
TRBV9	.	TRBJ2-7	TRBD2	CASSPPGGGGGTYEQYF	TGTGCCAGCAGCCCTCCTGGGGGGGGAGGCGGTACGTACGAGCAGTACTTC
TRBV29-1	.	TRBJ2-1	TRBD1	CSVHGQGAGEQFF	TGCAGCGTTCATGGACAGGGGGCGGGCGAGCAGTTCTTC
TRBV7-9	.	TRBJ2-7	TRBD2	CASSPRSSGRGYEQYF	TGTGCCAGCAGCCCGCGAAGTAGCGGGAGAGGTTACGAGCAGTACTTC
TRBV15	.	TRBJ2-1	.	CATGINPGDNEQFF	TGTGCCACCGGGATAAACCCAGGGGACAATGAGCAGTTCTTC
TRBV27	.	TRBJ2-1	.	CASSLYRLLHEQFF	TGTGCCAGCAGTTTATATCGACTACTTCATGAGCAGTTCTTC